These T cell receptor beta chains were read from a single sample in a study of blood T cell repertoires in COVID-19. The method was immunoSEQ multiplex PCR; TCRdb's version includes in-frame clones alone and lacks a portion of them. The sample has over 150,000 clones; approximately 86% are singletons. The source material was peripheral blood. Receptor source: a man between 60 and 70 years old with COVID-19, enrolled during active disease. Both conserved end residues are part of each CDR3. A D gene is named only where the DNA matches it firmly. Expanded clones get a size class; other rows say once, few or many, or leave the size out.

cdr3_nt cdr3_aa d_call v_call clone_size j_call
TGTGCCAGCAGTCGATCCGGGACAGGGGGCAAAGCCTATGGCTACACCTTC CASSRSGTGGKAYGYTF TRBD1 TRBV28 NA TRBJ1-2
TGTGCCAGTTCCGGGACTAGCGGGAGTGAGACCCAGTACTTC CASSGTSGSETQYF TRBD2 TRBV6-5 NA TRBJ2-5
TGTGCCAGCAGCCAAGCCACGGGACAAAGCCTCTATGGCTACACCTTC CASSQATGQSLYGYTF NA TRBV4-2 NA TRBJ1-2
TGTGCCAGCAGCGGATCGGACAGGGGGCGGATGAACACTGAAGCTTTCTTT CASSGSDRGRMNTEAFF TRBD1 TRBV11-3 NA TRBJ1-1
TGTGCCAGCAGTGAGTTAGCGGGAATGTCCTACAATGAGCAGTTCTTC CASSELAGMSYNEQFF TRBD2 TRBV14 NA TRBJ2-1
TGTGCCAGCAGCGCGACAGGGTCCGGAAACACCATATATTTT CASSATGSGNTIYF TRBD1 TRBV7-2 NA TRBJ1-3
TGTGCCAGCAGCTTAGATAGCGGGGGGGTCAATGAGCAGTTCTTC CASSLDSGGVNEQFF TRBD2 TRBV7-2 NA TRBJ2-1
TGTGCCAGCAGTTATTGGACAGGAGATTCACCCCTCCACTTT CASSYWTGDSPLHF TRBD1 TRBV27 NA TRBJ1-6
TGTGCCAGTAGTTCCGGGACAGGCCCCAGGAGCAATCAGCCCCAGCATTTT CASSSGTGPRSNQPQHF TRBD1 TRBV19 NA TRBJ1-5
TGTGCCAGCAGACAGGGACAGAGCTCCTATAATTCACCCCTCCACTTT CASRQGQSSYNSPLHF TRBD1 TRBV6-6 NA TRBJ1-6
TGTGCCAGCAGCTTGGCAGGGACAGGGAATCAGCCCCAGCATTTT CASSLAGTGNQPQHF TRBD1 TRBV5-5 NA TRBJ1-5
TGCGCCAGCAGCTCCCCGAGACTAGCGGGGGGATACAATGAGCAGTTCTTC CASSSPRLAGGYNEQFF TRBD2 TRBV5-1 NA TRBJ2-1
TGTGCCAGCAGAGACCTAGGGGGCACTGAAGCTTTCTTT CASRDLGGTEAFF NA TRBV12-3/TRBV12-4 NA TRBJ1-1
TGTGCCAGCTCACCACCCAGTCCGGGGGCCTACGAGCAGTACTTC CASSPPSPGAYEQYF NA TRBV18 NA TRBJ2-7
TGTGCCAGCAGCTTAGCGGGGACAGGGCAGGTCTATGGCTACACCTTC CASSLAGTGQVYGYTF TRBD1 TRBV7-9 NA TRBJ1-2
TGCGCCAGCAGCCAAGATCAGGTGAGCTCCTACAATGAGCAGTTCTTC CASSQDQVSSYNEQFF NA TRBV4-3 NA TRBJ2-1
TGTGCTAGCAGTTTCCGACAGGTACCAGAAGAGACCCAGTACTTC CASSFRQVPEETQYF NA TRBV7-7 NA TRBJ2-5
TGCGCCAGCAGCTTGATGGTGGGAGGGACAGGAGAAGAGACCCAGTACTTC CASSLMVGGTGEETQYF NA TRBV5-1 NA TRBJ2-5
TGTGCCAGCAGCTTAGCGGACAGGGCGAACACTGAAGCTTTCTTT CASSLADRANTEAFF TRBD1 TRBV7-2 NA TRBJ1-1
TGTGCCATCAGTGAGCTCGGGGGAGGGCCCGACGGGGAGCTGTTTTTT CAISELGGGPDGELFF TRBD2 TRBV10-3 once TRBJ2-2
TGTGCCAGCAGTTCTAGCGGGGAAATAGAGACCCAGTACTTC CASSSSGEIETQYF TRBD2 TRBV6-5 NA TRBJ2-5
TGTGCCAGCAGTCGCGGGACTAGCGGGAGTCGTCGGGAGCAGTTCTTC CASSRGTSGSRREQFF TRBD2 TRBV27 NA TRBJ2-1
TGTGCCAGCAGCCTAGGATCGGTAGCGGAAGAGACCCAGTACTTC CASSLGSVAEETQYF NA TRBV11-2 NA TRBJ2-5
TGTGCCAGCTCACCCCAGGGGGGAGGCACTGAAGCTTTCTTT CASSPQGGGTEAFF TRBD1 TRBV18 NA TRBJ1-1
TGTGCCAGCAGCTTTAGGGGGCTGGCTAATGAAAAACTGTTTTTT CASSFRGLANEKLFF TRBD1 TRBV7-9 NA TRBJ1-4
TGTGCCAGCAGCTTAGGCCCGGGTGGCGGCCAAGAGACCCAGTACTTC CASSLGPGGGQETQYF NA TRBV7-2 NA TRBJ2-5
TGTGCCAGTAGTAGAGCGTGGTCGGCCAGTGGCACTGAAGCTTTCTTT CASSRAWSASGTEAFF NA TRBV19 NA TRBJ1-1